This T cell receptor beta chain was captured by sequencing in a study of cytomegalovirus exposure and HLA in healthy donors (TCRdb year 2017). With regard to the full study: An earlier analysis of several hundred of the donors reported more than 250 Gb of sequence data and 117 million unique TCR beta sequences from roughly 200 million T cells. Roughly 300 gigabases of sequencing data and around 90 million unique TCR sequences made up an early release that covered several hundred HLA-typed donors. Of the roughly 410 genotyped donors, less than 85% were placed in the genetic ancestry cluster associated with self-reported Caucasian donors. The study aimed to test whether signatures of past pathogen exposure could be identified by cataloging public T cell receptors. The T cell repertoires of about 700 subjects were profiled by immunosequencing and related to cytomegalovirus serostatus. A separate validation cohort of some 130 different subjects was used in addition to the roughly 670-subject first cohort. To predict cytomegalovirus infection status, the study brought together high-throughput TCR immunosequencing, statistical association of individual TCRs with disease status, and machine learning. A later analysis re-examined previously published TCR beta repertoires from roughly 720 donors and added high-resolution HLA genotyping to investigate patterns of TCR occurrence. Rather than drawing on any new phenotypic data, the later analysis identified candidate immune exposures from TCR beta sequences and the way those sequences occurred across donors. In an earlier analysis of roughly 600 of the donors, high-throughput TCR beta sequencing was used to judge whether each TCR beta V gene segment behaved as functional or pseudogenic. Donor age, sex, ethnicity and CMV serostatus were collected together with the repertoire data. Genome-wide SNP genotypes for about 65% of the roughly 700 donors were used in a later genetic analysis, which treated that subset as a discovery cohort. All discovery cohort repertoires had been generated on a single sequencing platform. HLA typing included class I and class II loci at four-digit resolution. Typing coverage differed by locus: A, B, C, DRB1 and DQB1 were typed in about 629-640 donors, DQA1 in around 500, DPA1 in 600 to 610, and DPB1 in approximately 450. Roughly five DR-DQ haplotypes were handled as single units for association and clustering because linkage in the cohort was strong. On average, 235,054 unique TCR beta nucleotide sequences were sequenced per donor among 398 genotyped donors of the cohort, with roughly 20% of those sequences being non-productive.

Results the study describes overall, beyond this receptor: Some IMGT-functional V segments, including TRBV6-2 and TRBV6-3, could not be distinguished by the 87-base-pair reads and were therefore excluded. Because HLA typing was missing for some donors at each locus, association tests included only the typed subset. A few of the identified cytomegalovirus-associated TCR beta chains were confirmed in vitro to be specific for cytomegalovirus antigens. This cohort had only TCR beta chains sequenced, and the lack of alpha or paired-chain data limited which features could be detected. When HLA alleles, especially DR and DQ, strongly co-occurred, TCR associations were difficult to assign to individual alleles. In an earlier analysis of some 500 of the donors, most TCR beta V segments were observed in productive rearrangements about 90% or about 30% of the time, broadly matching IMGT annotations. About 17 rarely observed V segments, including chromosome 9 orphons, were excluded from the earlier analysis of about 600 of the donors because counts were too low. In a later analysis, TCR association rates were found to vary across HLA loci, with the most associated TCRs seen for DRB1 alleles and the fewest for HLA-C alleles. A later analysis reported that several top co-occurrence clusters appeared linked to parvovirus B19, influenza, CMV and Epstein-Barr virus. Correlated functional status among segregating V segments might reflect linkage disequilibrium, but an unknown experimental factor could not be ruled out. Roughly uniform sequencing depth across donors was assumed in presence/absence analyses, although this assumption may not hold. Specific HLA alleles were associated with 18,000 or so TCR beta sequences at a false discovery rate of 0.05 in a later analysis. A later genetic analysis associated a missense DCLRE1C variant with V-gene and J-gene trimming of TCR beta chains, and an independent cohort replicated the association. A further reported finding was that TCR beta sequences accurately predicted the HLA-A and HLA-B alleles for most subjects in the first cohort. Immune exposure information for the cohort was limited to CMV serostatus. According to the authors, the approach could potentially be generalized to other disease states and immunological phenotypes. Most TCR sequences were observed very rarely across donors, whereas some public TCRs were present in many individuals. The study listed 170 or so TCR beta chains as associated with cytomegalovirus. A cluster of highly shared sequence variants was judged likely to represent a technical artifact of the sequencing pipeline. In a later analysis, HLA-associated TCR beta chains were found to be more clonally expanded and to have lower generation probabilities than equally common non-associated chains. Compared with the 666-donor mean, donors in an Asian-associated ancestry cluster had fewer N-insertions in productive TCRs, according to a later genetic analysis. Most CMV-associated TCR beta chains appeared to be HLA-restricted in a later analysis, and the HLA associations seemed to be driven largely by CMV exposure. Cytomegalovirus status was reported to be diagnosed by the classifier with high specificity and sensitivity in both the original and validation cohorts.

Ends trimmed: V by 4 bases, J by 9 bases; bases unmatched to a gene: 12. The germline V gene supplies CDR1 SGHDT and CDR2 YYEEEE. Inclusive of the bounding cysteine and phenylalanine, the CDR3 is 16 residues long. The DNA shown is the 48-base CDR3, in frame from base 1. Concerning this clone: Its antigen target is currently unknown. Base qualities are not provided; no much larger clone lies one nucleotide away.

The cohort consisted of approximately 670 healthy bone marrow donors. All cohort members were sampled while nominally healthy, although unrecorded immune exposures were likely present. The donor was CMV seronegative and was included in the group of a few hundred seronegative cohort members. Every donor gave a peripheral blood sample, and the peripheral blood mononuclear cells from that sample were used for TCR beta sequencing. The Qiagen DNeasy Blood Extraction Kit was used to extract genomic DNA from the blood cell samples. Libraries were prepared through the immunoSEQ multiplex PCR assay. The multiplex PCR relied on a mix of 60 forward primers for TCR Vbeta segments and 13 reverse primers for TCR Jbeta segments. The CDR3 region of rearranged TCR beta genes was amplified from genomic DNA with a multiplex PCR assay. The amplified TCR beta libraries were sequenced on the Illumina HiSeq System as 87-base-pair reads. As for the authors' bioinformatics: A later analysis tallied 75 million to 95 million unique TCR beta chains across the 666 repertoires, and 10 million to 11 million of those chains were shared by two or more donors. Raw reads were error-corrected and collapsed into unique sequences with a nearest-neighbor algorithm that merged closely related sequences to remove PCR and sequencing errors. To assign V, D and J gene segments, CDR3 sequences were aligned to IMGT reference sequences. For a sequence to be retained, a match of at least six nucleotides was required to both a V gene segment and a J gene segment. A rearrangement counted as productive if the CDR3 had no stop codons and remained in frame with V and J, and every other rearrangement counted as non-productive. CDR3 was defined according to IMGT convention as the region running from the second conserved V-encoded cysteine to the conserved J-encoded phenylalanine. Sequences without an unambiguous match to a single V gene segment were excluded from the earlier analysis of almost 600 of the donors. An earlier analysis of 587 of the donors called V segments functional above 56.7% productive rearrangements and segregating when the between-donor standard deviation exceeded 5%. A statistical classification framework was developed to diagnose cytomegalovirus status using the catalog of TCR beta chain sequences. In a later analysis, V and J genes were assigned by comparing TCR nucleotide sequences against IMGT/GENE-DB human TR gene sequences. Using the TCRdist pipeline, a later analysis assigned CDR3 sequences along with most-parsimonious VDJ recombination scenarios. In a later analysis, each TCR beta chain was defined by its CDR3 amino acid sequence together with its V-gene family, and reads without a unique V-gene family were excluded. In a later analysis, some 600 highly shared, low-generation-probability nucleotide sequences were removed to address suspected cross-contamination and a sequencing artifact. A later analysis calculated a clonal expansion index for each public chain from normalized within-repertoire ranks of inferred template counts. A later analysis computed generation probabilities with a VDJ recombination model fitted to out-of-frame rearrangements, and checked the results against IGoR. Hypergeometric tests were used in a later analysis to score TCR-TCR, TCR-HLA and TCR-CMV co-occurrence, with a repertoire-size bias correction applied to the TCR pairs. A later analysis estimated false discovery rates by permuting HLA or CMV assignments 20 times. A later analysis grouped co-occurring TCRs with DBSCAN, adding TCRdist sequence similarity when clustering within HLA-allele-positive subsets. Repertoires with fewer than 30,000 or more than 120,000 public chains were left out of co-occurrence clustering, as were about 5 repertoires with anomalous nucleotide sharing. This immuneACCESS table, as held by TCRdb, lists in-frame sequences with V and J called but not all clones. Of the missing ones, under half trace to an unresolved V gene in checked studies; the others have no known cause. V and J calls and clone size come straight from that table; D and trimming were deduced from the DNA. The sample has around 220,000 clones on record, over 60% of them singletons. The top ten clonotypes cover around 2% of the sample.

The TCR sequence derives from a young man in good health and CMV-seronegative. Sequenced: PBMCs. The V and J segments used are TRBV5-6 and TRBJ2-1; TRBD2 fits 11 bases in the junction. The CDR3 protein: CASSRDSGRVLGEQFF. The bases read TGTGCCAGCAGCAGAGATAGCGGGAGGGTTTTGGGTGAGCAGTTCTTC. Reference TRBV5-6 and TRBJ2-1 proteins supply the regions before and after the CDR3; the full variable domain is: DAGVTQSPTHLIKTRGQQVTLRCSPKSGHDTVSWYQQALGQGPQFIFQYYEEEERQRGNFPDRFSGHQFPNYSSELNVNALLLGDSALYLCASSRDSGRVLGEQFFGPGTRLTVL.